Presented here are 19 T cell receptor beta chains from one specimen sequenced in a study of T cells after yellow fever vaccination (dated by TCRdb to between 2018 and 2021). This sample's treatment or condition label indicates: live attenuated yellow fever vaccine strain. Receptor amplification or capture employed 5' RACE. The listed sequencing device is Illumina HiSeq 2500. In-frame beta chains were kept once TCRdb had trimmed the public reads at Q25 with fastp and called clones with MiXCR. All rows with the same CDR3 protein become a single entry with the most common DNA and genes. Within this sample are some 400,000 distinct CDR3 sequences, with 6.2% of them counted one time only. Around 16% of the sample goes to the ten largest clones. The input for sequencing was PBMCs, taken 5 days after the yellow fever booster vaccination. The receptor source for this set is a young man who received the YFV17D yellow fever vaccine.

A few counts support this clonotype. V gene TRBV20-1 combines with J gene TRBJ2-7; maybe TRBD2 (5 bases). The CDR3 covers 13 residues. Germline V gene lookup returns CDR1 DFQATT and CDR2 SNEGSKA (reference sequence). The V gene lost 1 base and the J gene lost 3 bases, with 10 bases spanning the gap. The CDR3, as DNA: TGCAGTGCTAGAGGGACTGAAGGCTACGAGCAGTACTTC. Its protein is CSARGTEGYEQYF.

The sample holds a few counts of this clonotype. J is TRBJ2-5 and V is TRBV11-2; D gene unclear. Germline V gene data show CDR1 as SGHAT and CDR2 as FQNNGV. CDR3 length: 14 amino acids. The V end lost 6 bases, the J end lost 6 bases, and 17 bases lay between the germline ends. As DNA, the CDR3 is TGTGCCAGCAGTCTCGAATTGACGGTTCAGACCCAGTACTTC. It specifies CASSLELTVQTQYF.

This clonotype showed up just a few times. This chain joins TRBV10-3 and TRBJ2-1; 9 bases match TRBD1. Germline V gene lookup returns CDR1 ENHRY and CDR2 SYGVKD. The CDR3 covers 15 residues. J lost 7 bases, V lost 2 bases, and 6 bases had no gene match. CDR3 amino acids: CAISEAGTGKNEQFF. Written as DNA, the CDR3 is TGTGCCATCAGTGAGGCCGGGACAGGGAAAAATGAGCAGTTCTTC.

At least ten counts were recorded for this clonotype. V usage is TRBV7-2 and J usage is TRBJ2-1; no firm D call. The CDR3 is 14 amino acids. In germline, CDR1 is SGHTA, CDR2 FQGNSA. Trimming took off 5 bases at V and 4 bases at J, with 12 bases between the two ends. This CDR3 reads CASSTDHIYNEQFF. As DNA, the CDR3 is TGTGCCAGCAGCACGGACCACATTTACAATGAGCAGTTCTTC.

In this sample, this clonotype turned up a few times. The chain employs TRBV7-2 and TRBJ2-6; D ambiguous. The germline V and J ends were trimmed by 7 bases and 0 bases, with 13 bases remaining between them. Germline V gives CDR1 SGHTA, CDR2 FQGNSA. This CDR3 contains 16 residues. CDR3 sequence (DNA): TGTGCCAGCAATTTACGGTGGAGCTCTGGGGCCAACGTCCTGACTTTC. Residues: CASNLRWSSGANVLTF.

This clonotype showed up many times. The rearrangement links TRBV27 to TRBJ2-6; unclear D gene. This CDR3 is 15 amino acids long. Germline V gene sequence: CDR1 MNHEY, CDR2 SMNVEV (reference sequence). V lost 7 bases and J 1 base, leaving 11 bases between the germline ends. This CDR3 is CASMGAESGANVLTF. CDR3 nucleotides: TGTGCCAGCATGGGCGCAGAGTCTGGGGCCAACGTCCTGACTTTC.

The rearrangement joins TRBV27 to TRBJ2-2; the D gene could be TRBD1 or TRBD2 (5 bases each). The CDR3 has 15 residues. V dropped 6 bases and J dropped 1 base, with 12 bases sitting between them. Germline loops: CDR1 MNHEY, CDR2 SMNVEV (reference sequence). CDR3 DNA sequence: TGTGCCAGCAGCCGCAGGGAGTGGAACACCGGGGAGCTGTTTTTT. As protein: CASSRREWNTGELFF.

This chain links TRBV5-1 with TRBJ2-2; a weak D match, TRBD2 (5 bases). This CDR3 is built from 17 residues. Looked up from germline, CDR1 is SGHRS and CDR2 is YFSETQ. V lost 2 bases, J lost 5 bases, and 19 bases lay in between. The CDR3 coding sequence is TGCGCCAGCAGCTTATCAGCGGCTGTCCCCGGAACCGGGGAGCTGTTTTTT. Translated: CASSLSAAVPGTGELFF.

The chain carries TRBV15 and TRBJ2-5; D is undetermined. The CDR3 is 14 residues long. The V gene lost 5 bases and the J gene lost 1 base, with 11 bases spanning the gap. CDR1 is LNHNV and CDR2 is YYDKDF in the germline V gene (reference sequence). In DNA, the CDR3 is TGTGCCACCAGCGTACTCACGCCCCAAGAGACCCAGTACTTC. This gives the protein CATSVLTPQETQYF.

The sample holds many counts of this clonotype. The chain carries TRBV28 and TRBJ2-7, with 10 positions matching TRBD2. Trimming took 8 bases from V and 4 from J; bases not matched to a gene: 14. The V gene's germline CDR1 is MDHEN and CDR2 SYDVKM. This CDR3 comprises 16 residues. CDR3 in DNA: TGTGCCAGCCCGGGACTAGCGACAGACACCTCGTACGAGCAGTACTTC. This translates into CASPGLATDTSYEQYF.

This clonotype came up many times. J is TRBJ2-1 and V is TRBV12-3 or TRBV12-4, with 7 bases that match TRBD1. The CDR3 has 15 amino acids. V was pared by 8 bases and J by 0 bases, with 7 bases of the junction left unmatched. The CDR3 DNA reads TGTGCCAGCGGCCCCCGGGACAGCTCCTACAATGAGCAGTTCTTC. This encodes CASGPRDSSYNEQFF.

This clonotype has a handful of counts. CDR3 coding DNA: TGTGCCTGGAGTCCCTACGGTGGGGATACGCAGTATTTT. Translating gives CAWSPYGGDTQYF. The V gene is TRBV30, the J gene TRBJ2-3; no clear D. Between the trimmed V and J ends, which lost 2 bases and 6 bases, there was a span of 12 bases. The CDR3 consists of 13 residues. Germline loops: CDR1 GTSNPN, CDR2 SVGIG (reference sequence).

J is TRBJ2-7 and V is TRBV29-1, with 7 positions matching TRBD1. Germline V gene lookup returns CDR1 SQVTM and CDR2 ANQGSEA. This CDR3 has 12 amino acids. V gave up 7 bases and J gave up 1 base; unmatched junction bases: 4. CDR3 DNA: TGCAGCGGGGGGACAGATTCCTACGAGCAGTACTTC. The encoded protein is CSGGTDSYEQYF.

This clonotype was recorded at least ten times. The J gene is TRBJ2-2, the V gene TRBV29-1; 15 bases match TRBD2. The CDR3 is 16 residues long. V gave up 7 bases and J gave up 4 bases; unmatched junction bases: 7. Germline V gives CDR1 SQVTM, CDR2 ANQGSEA. CDR3 protein: CSALGLAGGITGELFF. The CDR3 nucleotides are TGCAGCGCCCTAGGACTAGCGGGAGGGATCACCGGGGAGCTGTTTTTT.

This clonotype has ten or more counts. This chain joins TRBV15 and TRBJ2-1; the match to TRBD2 covers 10 bases. The CDR3 runs 14 residues. CDR1 is LNHNV, CDR2 YYDKDF, per germline (reference sequence). With V trimmed by 4 bases and J by 11 bases, 8 bases remained unmatched. CDR3 sequence reads: CATSIDPSGSKQFF. The CDR3 DNA reads as TGTGCCACCAGCATAGACCCTAGCGGGAGTAAGCAGTTCTTC. The full variable domain, completed using reference TRBV15 and TRBJ2-1, is DAMVIQNPRYQVTQFGKPVTLSCSQTLNHNVMYWYQQKSSQAPKLLFHYYDKDFNNEADTPDNFQSRRPNTSFCFLDIRSPGLGDTAMYLCATSIDPSGSKQFFGPGTRLTVL.

This clonotype was seen more than once but under ten times. The V and J genes are TRBV18 and TRBJ2-1; no firm D call. Germline V CDR1 and CDR2: KGHSH, LQKENI. V was cut by 3 bases and J by 8 bases, with 11 bases left in between. The CDR3 runs to 13 residues. The CDR3 here is CASSPTLGHEQFF. For the CDR3, the DNA is TGTGCCAGCTCACCTACCCTAGGCCATGAGCAGTTCTTC.

This clonotype came up many times. CDR3 amino acids: CSASTPDTDTQYF. CDR3 sequence (DNA): TGCAGTGCCTCGACACCTGACACAGATACGCAGTATTTT. The chain carries TRBV20-1 and TRBJ2-3, with D hard to call. V shed 6 bases and J shed 2 bases, with 12 bases lying between them. Germline V gene lookup returns CDR1 DFQATT and CDR2 SNEGSKA (reference sequence). The CDR3 consists of 13 residues.

This chain uses TRBV20-1 with TRBJ1-1, with D tentatively TRBD1 (5 bases). The germline V gene encodes CDR1 DFQATT and CDR2 SNEGSKA (reference sequence). Deletions cut 5 bases from V and 2 bases from J, with 15 bases between. The CDR3 runs to 14 residues. CDR3 residues: CSAPRRGVNTEAFF. The CDR3 bases are TGCAGTGCTCCGCGGCGGGGGGTTAACACTGAAGCTTTCTTT.

This chain connects TRBV7-8 to TRBJ2-5, with 8 bases identical to TRBD2. Germline loops: CDR1 SGHVS, CDR2 FQNEAQ. With V trimmed by 5 bases and J by 5 bases, 10 bases remained unmatched. The CDR3 contains 15 residues. The DNA of the CDR3 is TGTGCCAGCAGCCCGGGGGGGCGGCTAGCGGAGACCCAGTACTTC. This encodes CASSPGGRLAETQYF. Based on the CDR3 plus reference TRBV7-8 and TRBJ2-5, the full variable domain is GAGVSQSPRYKVAKRGQDVALRCDPISGHVSLFWYQQALGQGPEFLTYFQNEAQLDKSGLPSDRFFAERPEGSVSTLKIQRTQQEDSAVYLCASSPGGRLAETQYFGPGTRLLVL.